This T cell receptor (beta chain) originates from a study of CD8+ T cells in alopecia areata. Study-wide results and limits: Compared with mice, patients displayed less clear TCR sharing, possibly for HLA-related reasons. Scalp clonality, together with expanded CD8+ clones among the top 100, fell significantly with tofacitinib. Links between baseline CD8+ expansion and response need larger treated cohorts.

Germline V gene data show CDR1 as SGDLS and CDR2 as YYNGEE. This CDR3 is built from 15 residues. V was cut by 5 bases and J by 3 bases, with 15 bases left in between. cDNA serving as the sequencing template came from extracted, reverse transcribed RNA. Profiling relied on immunoSEQ multiplex PCR, and the TCRdb table lists in-frame clones only, not all of them. The sample includes approximately 180,000 clones, 50% to 65% of them seen just once. Specified treatment: oral pan-JAK inhibitor, 5-10 mg twice daily. As concerns this clone: Its target is not known.

The rearrangement uses TRBV9 and TRBJ1-5; D is unresolved. The source material was CD8+ T cells sorted from blood, sampled at week 24, from a patient treated with tofacitinib. The receptor was isolated from a human donor with alopecia areata. CDR3 sequence (DNA): TGTGCCAGCAGTCATACGGACGGCTACAATCAGCCCCAGCATTTT. This encodes CASSHTDGYNQPQHF.